A single sample is the source of the 29 T cell receptor beta chains below, sequenced in a study of blood T cell repertoires in COVID-19 (TCRdb year 2020). Preparation of the library involved the immunoSEQ multiplex PCR assay. TCRdb's version of the immuneACCESS table is confined to in-frame rearrangements and falls short of the full clone set. An unresolved V gene accounts for under half of the shortfall where checked; the remainder is of unknown origin. In all, the sample holds about 210,000 clones, and 80% to 90% of those were seen once. The ten largest account for about a tenth of the sample. The specimen sequenced was PBMCs or T cells enriched from blood (not recorded which). These receptors originate from a man in his forties who had recovered from COVID-19.

V and J are TRBV27 and TRBJ1-5; D is possibly TRBD1 (5 bases). Trimming took 4 bases from V and 0 from J, leaving 10 bases between them. Germline CDR1 and CDR2: MNHEY and SMNVEV (reference sequence). The CDR3 has 15 residues. CDR3 in DNA: TGTGCCAGCAGTTCTTACAGGACTAGCAATCAGCCCCAGCATTTT. Translation: CASSSYRTSNQPQHF.

This chain links TRBV6-2 or TRBV6-3 with TRBJ2-2, with 7 bases matching TRBD2. CDR3 length: 15 residues. Germline V gene data show CDR1 as MNHEY and CDR2 as SVGEGT. J gave up 5 bases and V 2 bases, and 5 bases lay outside the gene matches. CDR3 sequence reads: CASSYSGAGTGELFF. In nucleotides, the CDR3 is TGTGCCAGCAGTTACAGCGGGGCGGGGACCGGGGAGCTGTTTTTT.

The J gene is TRBJ2-3, the V gene TRBV7-2; 9 positions agree with TRBD2. The CDR3 is 14 amino acids. Germline V gene data show CDR1 as SGHTA and CDR2 as FQGNSA. V was clipped by 1 base and J by 4 bases; unmatched bases: 0. CDR3: CASSLGLAADTQYF. The DNA of the CDR3 is TGTGCCAGCAGCTTAGGACTAGCGGCAGATACGCAGTATTTT.

This chain joins TRBV2 and TRBJ2-5, with 7 bases that match TRBD1. The CDR3 runs to 15 residues. The J segment lost 7 bases and the V segment lost 0 bases, leaving 8 bases of the junction unmatched. Germline CDR1 and CDR2: SNHLY and FYNNEI. The CDR3: CASSEALRGQGTQYF. CDR3 in DNA: TGTGCCAGCAGTGAAGCGTTAAGGGGGCAGGGGACCCAGTACTTC. The full variable domain, its missing parts supplied by reference TRBV2 and TRBJ2-5, is EPEVTQTPSHQVTQMGQEVILRCVPISNHLYFYWYRQILGQKVEFLVSFYNNEISEKSEIFDDQFSVERPDGSNFTLKIRSTKLEDSAMYFCASSEALRGQGTQYFGPGTRLLVL.

The gene calls are TRBV4-1 and TRBJ1-2; TRBD1 is a possible D gene (5 bases). CDR1 is MGHRA, CDR2 YSYEKL, per germline. This CDR3 spans 14 amino acids. V was pared by 4 bases and J by 2 bases, with 11 bases between. CDR3 protein: CASSLRTFNYGYTF. For the CDR3, the DNA is TGCGCCAGCAGCCTTAGGACATTCAACTATGGCTACACCTTC.

A single count supports this clone. V is TRBV9 and J is TRBJ1-3; 9 bases align to TRBD1. The J segment lost 2 bases and the V segment lost 0 bases, leaving 6 bases of the junction unmatched. Germline V gene data show CDR1 as SGDLS and CDR2 as YYNGEE. The CDR3 contains 17 residues. The chain's CDR3 is CASSVADRGRTGNTIYF. CDR3 in DNA: TGTGCCAGCAGCGTAGCGGACAGGGGACGGACTGGAAACACCATATATTTT.

The chain uses TRBV9 and TRBJ1-4; 8 bases match TRBD1. Germline CDR1 SGDLS, CDR2 YYNGEE. The trim removed 3 bases at V and 8 bases at J, leaving 9 bases unmatched. The CDR3 has 15 amino acids. The CDR3 sequence is CASSAGQGVREKLFF. CDR3 sequence (DNA): TGTGCCAGCAGCGCCGGACAGGGCGTCAGAGAAAAACTGTTTTTT.

Concerning this clone: Other DNA sequences in this specimen translate into the identical CDR3. This sequence joins TRBV5-1 and TRBJ1-2; D gene unclear. The germline V gene encodes CDR1 SGHRS and CDR2 YFSETQ. The CDR3 consists of 14 residues. Trimming shortened V by 0 bases and J by 4 bases, and 10 bases separated the two germline ends. In nucleotides, the CDR3 is TGCGCCAGCAGCTTGGGATCCGGAGTCTATGGCTACACCTTC. Its translation is CASSLGSGVYGYTF.

J is TRBJ2-7 and V is TRBV10-3; weak D call: TRBD1 (6 bases). CDR3 length: 14 amino acids. V lost 10 bases and J lost 2, with 18 bases in between. CDR1 is ENHRY, CDR2 SYGVKD, per germline. CDR3 in amino acids: CATGPGDNTYEQYF. The DNA for the CDR3 is TGTGCCACCGGGCCCGGGGACAATACCTACGAGCAGTACTTC.

The chain employs TRBV25-1 and TRBJ1-2, with D hard to call. In germline, CDR1 is MGHDK, CDR2 SYGVNS. The CDR3 extends over 13 amino acids. The V and J ends lost 8 bases and 7 bases respectively, with 17 bases between them. The CDR3 sequence: CASQPVGAGGYTF. CDR3 DNA sequence: TGTGCCAGCCAACCAGTGGGAGCGGGTGGCTACACCTTC.

The chain couples TRBV30 to TRBJ1-4; perhaps TRBD1 as D (6 bases). Germline lookup yields CDR1 GTSNPN and CDR2 SVGIG (reference sequence). Trimming shortened V by 2 bases and J by 8 bases, and 15 bases separated the two germline ends. The CDR3 sequence is 14 residues long. The CDR3 coding sequence is TGTGCCTGGAGTCTCGGGACAATGGGGGAAAAACTGTTTTTT. Translated, it gives CAWSLGTMGEKLFF.

The genes are TRBV12-3 or TRBV12-4 and TRBJ1-5; a weak D match, TRBD1 (5 bases). There are 12 residues in the CDR3. The V and J ends lost 5 bases and 4 bases respectively, with 6 bases between them. The CDR3 bases are TGTGCCAGCAGTAGGGGTAATCAGCCCCAGCATTTT. Its protein is CASSRGNQPQHF.

The sample holds one count of this clone. The CDR3 coding sequence is TGTGCCAGCAGCTTGTTACTAGACCAGCCCCAGCATTTT. Protein sequence: CASSLLLDQPQHF. The chain employs TRBV5-5 and TRBJ1-5, with no clear D. The CDR3 consists of 13 residues. V lost 1 base and J lost 7, with 9 bases in between. Germline V gives CDR1 SGHKS, CDR2 YYEKEE (reference sequence).

This clone was seen a handful of times. The chain has TRBV2 and TRBJ2-7; 11 bases are shared with TRBD1. Germline V gene data show CDR1 as SNHLY and CDR2 as FYNNEI. With V trimmed by 4 bases and J by 3 bases, 5 bases remained unmatched. The CDR3 totals 15 residues. CDR3 sequence reads: CASSGTGGFRYEQYF. CDR3 in DNA: TGTGCCAGCAGTGGGACAGGGGGCTTCCGCTACGAGCAGTACTTC. Full variable domain (missing parts from reference TRBV2 and TRBJ2-7): EPEVTQTPSHQVTQMGQEVILRCVPISNHLYFYWYRQILGQKVEFLVSFYNNEISEKSEIFDDQFSVERPDGSNFTLKIRSTKLEDSAMYFCASSGTGGFRYEQYFGPGTRLTVT.

The rearrangement joins TRBV7-9 to TRBJ2-1; 10 bases line up with TRBD1. V was clipped by 1 base and J by 6 bases; unmatched bases: 3. The CDR3 runs 15 residues. CDR1 is SEHNR and CDR2 is FQNEAQ in the germline V gene (reference sequence). The CDR3 sequence is CASSLEDRGSNEQFF. The CDR3 nucleotides are TGTGCCAGCAGCTTAGAGGACAGGGGGAGCAATGAGCAGTTCTTC.

In its sample, this clone was seen once. The rearrangement links TRBV6-5 to TRBJ2-3; no clear D. V gave up 2 bases and J gave up 1 base, with 7 bases separating them. Germline V gene data show CDR1 as MNHEY and CDR2 as SVGAGI. The CDR3 covers 14 residues. CDR3 nucleotides: TGTGCCAGCAGTTACGGCACAGGCACAGATACGCAGTATTTT. Its translation: CASSYGTGTDTQYF.

The chain carries TRBV24-1 and TRBJ2-1; 8 bases are a match to TRBD2. Germline V gene lookup returns CDR1 KGHDR and CDR2 SFDVKD. This CDR3 contains 15 residues. J gave up 5 bases and V 5 bases, and 7 bases lay outside the gene matches. The CDR3 protein is CATSVGGGNNNEQFF. As DNA, the CDR3 is TGTGCCACCAGTGTCGGCGGGGGGAATAACAATGAGCAGTTCTTC.

The V gene is TRBV19, the J gene TRBJ1-2; unclear D gene. Trimming cost V 3 bases and J 2 bases, with 7 bases left between them. Germline CDR1 is LNHDA and CDR2 is SQIVND (reference sequence). There are 13 residues in the CDR3. This CDR3 reads CASSIVANYGYTF. The CDR3 DNA reads as TGTGCCAGTAGTATTGTAGCCAACTATGGCTACACCTTC. Together with reference TRBV19 and TRBJ1-2, the CDR3 gives the full variable domain: DGGITQSPKYLFRKEGQNVTLSCEQNLNHDAMYWYRQDPGQGLRLIYYSQIVNDFQKGDIAEGYSVSREKKESFPLTVTSAQKNPTAFYLCASSIVANYGYTFGSGTRLTVV.

V is TRBV3-1 (or the pseudogene TRBV3-2) and J is TRBJ1-4, with 7 bases aligning to TRBD1. Unmatched junction bases numbered 8, after V lost 3 bases and J lost 7 bases. CDR3 length: 15 residues. CDR1 and CDR2 from the germline V gene are LGHDT and YNNKEL (reference sequence). For the CDR3, the DNA is TGTGCCAGCAGCCAGTCCCCAGGGGGGAGTGAAAAACTGTTTTTT. This translates into CASSQSPGGSEKLFF.

This clone was observed at least ten times. The V call is TRBV20-1, the J call TRBJ2-1, with a tentative D call TRBD1 (6 bases). Germline V lookup: CDR1 DFQATT, CDR2 SNEGSKA (reference sequence). V was cut by 3 bases and J by 13 bases, with 13 bases left in between. The CDR3 length is 11 residues. In DNA, the CDR3 is TGCAGTGCTAGGGACAGCGGTCGCCAGTTCTTC. The encoded protein is CSARDSGRQFF.

The rearrangement links TRBV5-1 to TRBJ2-1; D may be TRBD2 (6 bases). Trimming took 4 bases from V and 2 from J, leaving 10 bases between them. Germline V gene data show CDR1 as SGHRS and CDR2 as YFSETQ. This CDR3 contains 14 residues. The CDR3 region is CASSGGSTYNEQFF. The CDR3 region has the DNA TGCGCCAGCAGCGGGGGGTCGACCTACAATGAGCAGTTCTTC. Variable domain in full (rest from reference TRBV5-1 and TRBJ2-1): KAGVTQTPRYLIKTRGQQVTLSCSPISGHRSVSWYQQTPGQGLQFLFEYFSETQRNKGNFPGRFSGRQFSNSRSEMNVSTLELGDSALYLCASSGGSTYNEQFFGPGTRLTVL.

V gene TRBV12-5 combines with J gene TRBJ1-2; TRBD1 is a possible D gene (6 bases). This CDR3 has 14 residues. V was pared by 4 bases and J by 5 bases, with 14 bases between. Germline V gene sequence: CDR1 LGHNT, CDR2 FRNRAP. The CDR3: CASGYAGAAYGYTF. CDR3 nucleotides: TGTGCTAGTGGTTACGCAGGGGCTGCGTATGGCTACACCTTC.

This clone was seen more than once but under ten times. The chain joins TRBV7-8 to TRBJ2-5; 12 bases align to TRBD2. This CDR3 is 17 amino acids long. CDR1 is SGHVS, CDR2 FQNEAQ, per germline. V lost 1 base to trimming and J lost 2 bases; unmatched junction nucleotides: 5. As DNA, the CDR3 is TGTGCCAGCAGCTTAGGGCTAGCGGGAGGGGATCAAGAGACCCAGTACTTC. It specifies CASSLGLAGGDQETQYF.

This rearrangement joins TRBV3-1 (or the pseudogene TRBV3-2) to TRBJ1-3, with 8 bases fitting TRBD1. Germline V lookup: CDR1 LGHDT, CDR2 YNNKEL (reference sequence). This CDR3 region has 15 residues. The trim removed 4 bases at V and 3 bases at J, leaving 5 bases unmatched. CDR3 in amino acids: CASSLQGANGNTIYF. CDR3 in DNA: TGTGCCAGCAGCCTTCAGGGGGCAAATGGAAACACCATATATTTT.

This clone showed up just a few times. The chain uses TRBV12-3 or TRBV12-4 and TRBJ2-5, with D uncertain. The CDR3 is 12 residues long. The ends were cut back, 8 bases at V and 2 bases at J, with 9 bases in the middle. CDR3 nucleotides: TGTGCCAGCGGCCCGCAGCAAGAGACCCAGTACTTC. Translating gives CASGPQQETQYF.

In nucleotides, the CDR3 is TGTGCCAGCAGCCCACGGGACAGGGGCACTGAAGCTTTCTTT. Its translation: CASSPRDRGTEAFF. The chain has TRBV7-6 and TRBJ1-1; 10 bases are shared with TRBD1. The J segment lost 4 bases and the V segment lost 5 bases, leaving 4 bases of the junction unmatched. Germline V gene lookup returns CDR1 SGHVS and CDR2 FNYEAQ. This CDR3 is 14 amino acids long.

This chain joins TRBV11-2 and TRBJ2-7; 10 nucleotides agree with TRBD1. J gave up 4 bases and V 4 bases, and 10 bases lay outside the gene matches. Germline V gives CDR1 SGHAT, CDR2 FQNNGV. This CDR3 comprises 16 residues. The CDR3 DNA follows: TGTGCCAGCAGCTCCCCGGACAGGGGGATTCAATACGAGCAGTACTTC. Translating it yields CASSSPDRGIQYEQYF.

CDR3 in DNA: TGTGCCAGCAGCAGACCAACAGGGACCTACGAGCAGTACTTC. Translated, it gives CASSRPTGTYEQYF. This sequence joins TRBV5-6 and TRBJ2-7, with D perhaps matching TRBD1 (6 bases). Germline-derived CDR1 and CDR2 are SGHDT and YYEEEE. The germline V and J ends were trimmed by 4 bases and 2 bases, with 13 bases remaining between them. This CDR3 is 14 amino acids long. The variable domain in full, with the rest retrieved from reference TRBV5-6 and TRBJ2-7, is DAGVTQSPTHLIKTRGQQVTLRCSPKSGHDTVSWYQQALGQGPQFIFQYYEEEERQRGNFPDRFSGHQFPNYSSELNVNALLLGDSALYLCASSRPTGTYEQYFGPGTRLTVT.

This chain joins TRBV12-5 and TRBJ1-3; D is possibly TRBD1 (6 bases). CDR3 size: 14 residues. Germline V gene lookup returns CDR1 LGHNT and CDR2 FRNRAP. V lost 5 bases and J 4 bases, leaving 12 bases between the germline ends. CDR3 in amino acids: CASGLGQTGNTIYF. The CDR3 coding sequence is TGTGCTAGTGGTCTTGGACAGACGGGAAACACCATATATTTT.